The present T cell receptor (beta chain) was sequenced within a study of blood T cell repertoires in COVID-19. CDR3 length: 12 residues. Trimming cost V 2 bases and J 6 bases, with 7 bases left between them. Profiling relied on immunoSEQ multiplex PCR, and the TCRdb table lists in-frame clones only, not all of them. The profile shows some 330,000 clones, 92% of them singletons. The gene calls are TRBV12-3 or TRBV12-4 and TRBJ2-5, with unresolved D. This TCR was recovered from a woman between 25 and 40 years old who had recovered from COVID-19. The sample taken for sequencing was PBMCs or T cells enriched from blood (not recorded which). The CDR3 nucleotides are TGTGCCAGCAGTTTAATGAGGAAGACCCAGTACTTC. It codes for CASSLMRKTQYF.